One and the same sample provided the 19 T cell receptor beta chains below, sequenced in a study of blood T cells in healthy people across ages. A second PCR of 7 to 11 cycles used a sample-barcoded 5' primer and a J-beta primer mix. TCRdb recomputed calls from the 5' RACE reads with MiXCR, one row per CDR3 protein. The sample lists fewer than 600,000 distinct CDR3 sequences; roughly a quarter were seen once. The same specimen was also included in a second study, on T cells of mothers and their children.

The sequenced sample consisted of blood. The receptors were gathered from a boy aged 2 to 10 in good health.

The chain uses TRBV13 and TRBJ1-2; D perhaps matches TRBD1 (5 bases). CDR3 size: 14 residues. In germline, CDR1 is PRHDT, CDR2 FYEKMQ (reference sequence). V was cut by 4 bases and J by 4 bases, with 13 bases left in between. The CDR3 loop reads CASSSAGTPYGYTF. The CDR3 nucleotides read TGTGCCAGCAGCTCCGCCGGGACTCCCTATGGCTACACCTTC.

The rearrangement uses TRBV5-1 and TRBJ1-1; the match to TRBD1 covers 8 bases. The V and J ends lost 2 bases and 7 bases, in that order; junction bases with no gene match: 4. The CDR3 consists of 13 residues. Germline-derived CDR1 and CDR2 are SGHRS and YFSETQ. The CDR3 is CASSFQGAGEAFF. The CDR3 DNA reads as TGCGCCAGCAGCTTCCAGGGGGCCGGTGAAGCTTTCTTT.

J is TRBJ2-5 and V is TRBV6-1; D ambiguous. The J call is in doubt because the DNA end fits TRBJ2-7 better. The CDR3 loop spans 15 amino acids. CDR1 MNHNS and CDR2 SASEGT come from the germline V gene. CDR3 bases: TGTGCCAGCCAATTCGGGTCCCCGAGCTCCTACGAGCAGTACTTC. Protein product: CASQFGSPSSYEQYF.

This clonotype was recorded a few times. This chain uses TRBV6-1 with TRBJ2-7, with a weak D call TRBD2 (6 bases). V lost 4 bases, J lost 2 bases, and 18 bases lay in between. CDR1 and CDR2 from the germline V gene are MNHNS and SASEGT. The CDR3 runs 16 residues. CDR3 region: CASSGRRRGLTYEQYF. DNA for the CDR3: TGTGCCAGCAGTGGCCGGCGGAGGGGCCTTACCTACGAGCAGTACTTC.

The rearrangement links TRBV27 to TRBJ2-5; 7 bases fit TRBD2. The J call is in doubt because the DNA end fits TRBJ2-1 better. Germline V gene sequence: CDR1 MNHEY, CDR2 SMNVEV (reference sequence). This CDR3 region has 16 residues. Here the CDR3 reads CASSLYAGDNYNEQFF. The DNA for the CDR3 is TGTGCCAGCAGTTTATATGCGGGAGACAACTACAATGAGCAGTTCTTC.

The rearrangement uses TRBV20-1 and TRBJ2-7; maybe TRBD1 (5 bases). This CDR3 contains 13 residues. V gave up 7 bases and J gave up 3 bases, with 16 bases separating them. CDR1 DFQATT and CDR2 SNEGSKA come from the germline V gene (reference sequence). In DNA form, the CDR3 reads TGCAGTGGGCAGGGCCGTGGCGGCTACGAGCAGTACTTC. Amino acid sequence: CSGQGRGGYEQYF.

This clonotype has just a few counts. The CDR3 is CASTPGGVVEAFF. The CDR3 DNA reads TGTGCCAGCACCCCAGGAGGGGTAGTTGAAGCTTTCTTT. J is TRBJ1-1 and V is TRBV7-9, with D perhaps TRBD1 (5 bases). Looked up from germline, CDR1 is SEHNR and CDR2 is FQNEAQ (reference sequence). The CDR3 length is 13 residues. Trimming took off 7 bases at V and 7 bases at J, with 16 bases between the two ends.

This clonotype has only a few counts. The J gene is TRBJ1-6, the V gene TRBV5-1; 12 bases agree with TRBD1. Germline V gene data show CDR1 as SGHRS and CDR2 as YFSETQ. V dropped 4 bases and J dropped 6; count of bases not matched to a gene: 14. The CDR3 spans 19 residues. CDR3 residues: CASSPAGTGGAFPNSPLHF. CDR3 coding DNA: TGCGCCAGCAGCCCGGCCGGGACAGGGGGCGCGTTTCCTAATTCACCCCTCCACTTT. The variable domain in full, completed from reference TRBV5-1 and TRBJ1-6, reads KAGVTQTPRYLIKTRGQQVTLSCSPISGHRSVSWYQQTPGQGLQFLFEYFSETQRNKGNFPGRFSGRQFSNSRSEMNVSTLELGDSALYLCASSPAGTGGAFPNSPLHFGNGTRLTVT.

This chain uses TRBV20-1 with TRBJ2-5; a weak D match, TRBD2 (7 bases). V was trimmed by 0 bases and J by 1 base, leaving 12 bases between them. The CDR3 contains 15 residues. Germline CDR1 DFQATT, CDR2 SNEGSKA (reference sequence). As DNA, the CDR3 is TGCAGTGCTAGAGAAGGCGGGGGCGGCCAAGAGACCCAGTACTTC. Protein: CSAREGGGGQETQYF.

This rearrangement joins TRBV6-6 to TRBJ2-5, with 12 bases identical to TRBD2. The closer fit of TRBJ2-7 to the DNA end suggests the J call may be wrong. This CDR3 has 14 amino acids. Per germline, CDR1 MNHNY and CDR2 SVGAGI (reference sequence). The CDR3 loop is CASSPSGGADEQYF. In DNA form, the CDR3 reads TGTGCCAGCAGTCCTAGCGGGGGGGCGGACGAGCAGTACTTC.

In this sample, this clonotype turned up a few times. The germline gene is not matched at one end of the junction; a read error may be the cause. The chain has TRBV27 and TRBJ2-7; tentative D call: TRBD2 (5 bases). Per the germline V gene, CDR1 is MNHEY and CDR2 is SMNVEV (reference sequence). The CDR3 extends over 12 amino acids. The CDR3 DNA follows: TGTGCCAGCAGTCTTGGCGGTAGGGAGCAGTCCTTC. It specifies CASSLGGREQSF.

This clonotype has only a few counts. The chain is built from TRBV6-2 or TRBV6-3 and TRBJ2-5; 9 bases line up with TRBD1. CDR1 and CDR2 from the germline V gene are MNHEY and SVGEGT. The CDR3 spans 13 residues. Trimming removed 5 bases from V and 4 bases from J; junction bases left unmatched: 2. The CDR3 protein is CASSRDRAETQYF. CDR3 nucleotides: TGTGCCAGCAGTCGGGACAGGGCAGAGACCCAGTACTTC.

The chain couples TRBV5-1 to TRBJ2-5; 9 nucleotides line up with TRBD2. The junction had 6 bases not matched to a gene; V was cut back by 3 bases and J by 3 bases. The length of the CDR3 is 15 residues. Germline V gene lookup returns CDR1 SGHRS and CDR2 YFSETQ. CDR3 sequence reads: CASSWWVAGEETQYF. As DNA, the CDR3 is TGCGCCAGCAGCTGGTGGGTAGCGGGAGAAGAGACCCAGTACTTC.

The CDR3 loop is CASTRTDSYNEQFF. CDR3 nucleotides: TGTGCCAGCACCAGGACAGATTCCTACAATGAGCAGTTCTTC. This chain joins TRBV2 and TRBJ2-1; possibly TRBD1 for D (6 bases). Trimming shortened V by 7 bases and J by 1 base, and 11 bases separated the two germline ends. There are 14 residues in the CDR3. In germline, CDR1 is SNHLY, CDR2 FYNNEI.

A few counts support this clonotype. The genes are TRBV25-1 and TRBJ2-5; TRBD2 matches at 8 bases. The J call could be wrong; TRBJ2-1 is a better fit for the DNA end. Germline CDR1 MGHDK, CDR2 SYGVNS. The CDR3 sequence is 17 residues long. In nucleotides, the CDR3 is TGTGCCAGCAGTGCCCGCGGCGCGGTAGCGGGAATTGCTGAGCAGTTCTTC. Its protein is CASSARGAVAGIAEQFF.

The chain couples TRBV5-5 to TRBJ2-7, with 10 bases fitting TRBD2. The closer fit of TRBJ2-5 to the DNA end suggests the J call may be wrong. Germline CDR1 and CDR2: SGHKS and YYEKEE (reference sequence). The CDR3 contains 15 residues. CDR3 nucleotides: TGTGCCAGCAGCTTTATAGCGGGAGGACAAGAGACCCAGTACTTC. Its translation is CASSFIAGGQETQYF.

This clonotype was picked up a small number of times. The chain recombines TRBV5-5 with TRBJ2-6; D gene uncertain. The V gene's germline CDR1 is SGHKS and CDR2 YYEKEE (reference sequence). V lost 4 bases and J lost 4, with 12 bases in between. This CDR3 contains 15 residues. The CDR3: CASSADISGANVLTF. The CDR3 region has the DNA TGTGCCAGCAGCGCAGACATCTCCGGGGCCAACGTCCTGACTTTC.

The J gene is TRBJ1-6, the V gene TRBV12-3 or TRBV12-4; D is undetermined. Trimming removed 4 bases at V and 10 bases at J, with 11 bases between. This CDR3 is built from 13 residues. CDR3 protein: CASSSRPGSPLHF. DNA for the CDR3: TGTGCCAGCAGTTCACGACCGGGATCACCCCTCCACTTT.

The table lists this clonotype with a count of one. The chain is built from TRBV12-3 or TRBV12-4 and TRBJ2-2; 8 bases align to TRBD1. CDR3 length: 15 amino acids. V lost 6 bases, J lost 8 bases, and 11 bases stayed unmatched. CDR3 bases: TGTGCCAGCAGCGTTGAGGGCAGGGGGCCTGGGGAGCTGTTTTTT. Amino acid sequence: CASSVEGRGPGELFF.